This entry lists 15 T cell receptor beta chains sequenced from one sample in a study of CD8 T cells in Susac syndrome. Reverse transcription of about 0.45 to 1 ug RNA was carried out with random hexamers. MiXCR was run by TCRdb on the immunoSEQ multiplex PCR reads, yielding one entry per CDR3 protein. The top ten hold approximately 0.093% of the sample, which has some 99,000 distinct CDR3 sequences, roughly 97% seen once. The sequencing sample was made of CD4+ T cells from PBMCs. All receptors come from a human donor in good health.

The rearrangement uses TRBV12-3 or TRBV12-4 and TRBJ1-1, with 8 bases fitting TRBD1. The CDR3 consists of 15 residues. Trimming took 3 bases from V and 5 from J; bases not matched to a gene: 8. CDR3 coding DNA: TGTGCCAGCAGTTTCCAACGCAGGGGGCGGACTGAAGCTTTCTTT. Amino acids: CASSFQRRGRTEAFF.

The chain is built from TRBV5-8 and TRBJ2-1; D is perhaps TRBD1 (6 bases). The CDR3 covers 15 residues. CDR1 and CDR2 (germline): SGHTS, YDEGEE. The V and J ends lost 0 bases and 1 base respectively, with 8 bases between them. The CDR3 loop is CASSLGGQSYNEQFF. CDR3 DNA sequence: TGTGCCAGCAGCTTGGGGGGACAATCCTACAATGAGCAGTTCTTC.

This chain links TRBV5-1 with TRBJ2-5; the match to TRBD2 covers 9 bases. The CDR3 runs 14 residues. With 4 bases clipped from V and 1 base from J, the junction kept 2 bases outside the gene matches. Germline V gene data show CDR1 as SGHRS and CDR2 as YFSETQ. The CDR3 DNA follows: TGCGCCAGCAGCCCTAGCGGGGCCCAAGAGACCCAGTACTTC. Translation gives CASSPSGAQETQYF.

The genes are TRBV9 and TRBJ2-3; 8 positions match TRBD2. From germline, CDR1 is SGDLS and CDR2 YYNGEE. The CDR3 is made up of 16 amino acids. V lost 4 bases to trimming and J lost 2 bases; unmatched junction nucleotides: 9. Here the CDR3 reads CASSRLAGRDTDTQYF. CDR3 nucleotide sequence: TGTGCCAGCAGCAGGTTAGCGGGACGAGACACAGATACGCAGTATTTT.

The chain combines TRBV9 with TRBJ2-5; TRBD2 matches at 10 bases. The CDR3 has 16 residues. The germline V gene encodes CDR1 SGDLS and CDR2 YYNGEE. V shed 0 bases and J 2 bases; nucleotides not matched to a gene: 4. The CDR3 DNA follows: TGTGCCAGCAGCGTAGTCCCAGCGGGGGGGCAAGAGACCCAGTACTTC. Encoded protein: CASSVVPAGGQETQYF.

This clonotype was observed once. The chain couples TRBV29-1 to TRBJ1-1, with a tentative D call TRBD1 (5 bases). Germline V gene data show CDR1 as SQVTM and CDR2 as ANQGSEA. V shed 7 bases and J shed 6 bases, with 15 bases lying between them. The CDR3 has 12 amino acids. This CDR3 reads CSAGTVGSEAFF. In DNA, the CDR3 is TGCAGCGCCGGGACGGTGGGGTCTGAAGCTTTCTTT.

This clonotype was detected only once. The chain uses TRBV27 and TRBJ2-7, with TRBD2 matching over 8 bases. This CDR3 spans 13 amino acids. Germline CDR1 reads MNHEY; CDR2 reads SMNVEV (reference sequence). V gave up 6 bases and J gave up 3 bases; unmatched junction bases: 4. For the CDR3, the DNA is TGTGCCAGCAGCAAGGGACTAGTCTACGAGCAGTACTTC. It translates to CASSKGLVYEQYF.

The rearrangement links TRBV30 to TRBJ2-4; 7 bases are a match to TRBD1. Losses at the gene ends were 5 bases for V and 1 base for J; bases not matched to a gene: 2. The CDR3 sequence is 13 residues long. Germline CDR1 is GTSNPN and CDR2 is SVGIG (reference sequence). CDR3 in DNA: TGTGCCTGGGAACAGGGGGCCAAAAACATTCAGTACTTC. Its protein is CAWEQGAKNIQYF.

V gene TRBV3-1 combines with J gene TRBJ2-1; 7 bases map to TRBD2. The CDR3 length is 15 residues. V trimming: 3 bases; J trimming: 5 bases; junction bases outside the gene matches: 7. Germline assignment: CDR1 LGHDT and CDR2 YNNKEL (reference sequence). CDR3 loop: CASSHLTAGHNEQFF. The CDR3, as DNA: TGTGCCAGCAGCCATCTGACAGCGGGGCACAATGAGCAGTTCTTC.

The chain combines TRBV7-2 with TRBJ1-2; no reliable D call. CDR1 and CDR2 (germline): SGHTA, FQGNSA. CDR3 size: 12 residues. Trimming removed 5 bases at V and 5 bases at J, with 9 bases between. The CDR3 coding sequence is TGTGCCAGCAGCCCGCGGCTTTATGGCTACACCTTC. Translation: CASSPRLYGYTF.

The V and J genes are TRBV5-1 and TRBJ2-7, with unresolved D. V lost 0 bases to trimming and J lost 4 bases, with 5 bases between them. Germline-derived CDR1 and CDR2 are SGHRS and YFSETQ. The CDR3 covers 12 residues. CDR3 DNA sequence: TGCGCCAGCAGCTTGGTACGGTACGAGCAGTACTTC. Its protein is CASSLVRYEQYF. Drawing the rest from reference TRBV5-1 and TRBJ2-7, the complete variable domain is KAGVTQTPRYLIKTRGQQVTLSCSPISGHRSVSWYQQTPGQGLQFLFEYFSETQRNKGNFPGRFSGRQFSNSRSEMNVSTLELGDSALYLCASSLVRYEQYFGPGTRLTVT.

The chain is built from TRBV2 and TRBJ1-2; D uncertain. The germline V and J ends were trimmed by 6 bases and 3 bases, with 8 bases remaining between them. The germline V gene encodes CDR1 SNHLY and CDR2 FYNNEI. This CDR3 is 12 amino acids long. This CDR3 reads CASRRVDYGYTF. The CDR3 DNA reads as TGTGCCAGCAGGAGGGTGGACTATGGCTACACCTTC.

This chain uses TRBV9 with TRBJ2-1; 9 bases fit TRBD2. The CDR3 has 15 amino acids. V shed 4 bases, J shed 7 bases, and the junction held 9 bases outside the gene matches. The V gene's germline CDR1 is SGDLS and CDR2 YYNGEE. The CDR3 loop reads CASSPISGSGNEQFF. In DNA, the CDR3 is TGTGCCAGCAGCCCCATTAGCGGGAGTGGGAATGAGCAGTTCTTC.

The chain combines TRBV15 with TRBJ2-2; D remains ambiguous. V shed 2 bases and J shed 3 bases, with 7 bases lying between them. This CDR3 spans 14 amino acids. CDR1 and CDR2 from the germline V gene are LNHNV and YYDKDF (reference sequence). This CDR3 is CATSRWKYTGELFF. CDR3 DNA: TGTGCCACCAGCAGATGGAAGTACACCGGGGAGCTGTTTTTT.

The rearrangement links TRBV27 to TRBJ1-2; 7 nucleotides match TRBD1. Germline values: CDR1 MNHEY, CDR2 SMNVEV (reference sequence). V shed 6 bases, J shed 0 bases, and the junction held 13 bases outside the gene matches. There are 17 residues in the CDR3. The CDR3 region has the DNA TGTGCCAGCAGCAGAGCCCCGGGGACAGCCGCTAACTATGGCTACACCTTC. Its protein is CASSRAPGTAANYGYTF.